Listed below are T cell receptor beta chains from one sample, sequenced in a study of CD8+ T cells in alopecia areata. The table came from immunoSEQ multiplex PCR; TCRdb's copy has only in-frame clones and leaves some out. The data contain fewer than 150,000 clones, roughly two thirds of them singletons. What was sequenced was CD4+ T cells sorted from blood. All receptors come from a human donor in good health. CDR3s include the opening cysteine and the closing phenylalanine or tryptophan. A D gene is named only where the DNA matches it firmly. Clone sizes are given selectively: once, few, many, or a class where the clone is expanded.

j_gene: TRBJ1-5
abundance: .
v_gene: TRBV5-1
d_gene: .
CDR3aa: CASSPGEGQPQHF
CDR3nt: TGCGCCAGCAGCCCTGGGGAGGGACAGCCCCAGCATTTT

j_gene: TRBJ1-1
abundance: .
v_gene: TRBV7-9
d_gene: .
CDR3aa: CASSSLVPGQNTEAFF
CDR3nt: TGTGCCAGCAGCTCGCTCGTTCCGGGACAGAACACTGAAGCTTTCTTT

j_gene: TRBJ1-2
abundance: .
v_gene: TRBV5-1
d_gene: TRBD1
CDR3aa: CASSWDPGQTNYGYTF
CDR3nt: TGCGCCAGCAGCTGGGACCCGGGACAGACAAACTATGGCTACACCTTC

j_gene: TRBJ2-1
abundance: .
v_gene: TRBV5-1
d_gene: TRBD1
CDR3aa: CASRPGQGVFNEQFF
CDR3nt: TGCGCCAGCAGACCCGGACAGGGCGTTTTCAATGAGCAGTTCTTC

j_gene: TRBJ2-3
abundance: .
v_gene: TRBV14
d_gene: .
CDR3aa: CASSQWKDTDTQYF
CDR3nt: TGTGCCAGCAGCCAATGGAAAGACACAGATACGCAGTATTTT

j_gene: TRBJ1-5
abundance: .
v_gene: TRBV9
d_gene: .
CDR3aa: CASSPRDSNQPQHF
CDR3nt: TGTGCCAGCAGCCCCCGGGATAGCAATCAGCCCCAGCATTTT

j_gene: TRBJ2-7
abundance: few
v_gene: TRBV6-1
d_gene: TRBD1
CDR3aa: CASSGFVGTGGDEQYF
CDR3nt: TGTGCCAGCAGTGGTTTCGTCGGGACAGGGGGCGACGAGCAGTACTTC

j_gene: TRBJ1-1
abundance: .
v_gene: TRBV7-3
d_gene: .
CDR3aa: CASSHSAGAQAFF
CDR3nt: TGTGCCAGCAGCCACTCTGCGGGGGCGCAGGCTTTCTTT

j_gene: TRBJ2-7
abundance: .
v_gene: TRBV30
d_gene: .
CDR3aa: CAWIKQGIPYEQYF
CDR3nt: TGTGCCTGGATCAAACAGGGTATCCCCTACGAGCAGTACTTC

j_gene: TRBJ1-1
abundance: .
v_gene: TRBV30
d_gene: .
CDR3aa: CAWSEGEGTEAFF
CDR3nt: TGTGCCTGGAGTGAAGGGGAAGGGACTGAAGCTTTCTTT

j_gene: TRBJ1-2
abundance: .
v_gene: TRBV15
d_gene: .
CDR3aa: CATSQSGYYGYTF
CDR3nt: TGTGCCACCAGCCAGAGCGGGTACTATGGCTACACCTTC

j_gene: TRBJ1-1
abundance: .
v_gene: TRBV7-9
d_gene: TRBD1
CDR3aa: CASSRDRVAFF
CDR3nt: TGTGCCAGCAGCCGCGACAGGGTGGCTTTCTTT

j_gene: TRBJ2-3
abundance: once
v_gene: TRBV2
d_gene: TRBD2
CDR3aa: CASSPGLAIDTQYF
CDR3nt: TGTGCCAGCAGTCCGGGACTAGCGATCGATACGCAGTATTTT

j_gene: TRBJ2-5
abundance: .
v_gene: TRBV4-1
d_gene: .
CDR3aa: CASSQDLGLQETQYF
CDR3nt: TGCGCCAGCAGCCAAGATTTAGGCCTCCAAGAGACCCAGTACTTC